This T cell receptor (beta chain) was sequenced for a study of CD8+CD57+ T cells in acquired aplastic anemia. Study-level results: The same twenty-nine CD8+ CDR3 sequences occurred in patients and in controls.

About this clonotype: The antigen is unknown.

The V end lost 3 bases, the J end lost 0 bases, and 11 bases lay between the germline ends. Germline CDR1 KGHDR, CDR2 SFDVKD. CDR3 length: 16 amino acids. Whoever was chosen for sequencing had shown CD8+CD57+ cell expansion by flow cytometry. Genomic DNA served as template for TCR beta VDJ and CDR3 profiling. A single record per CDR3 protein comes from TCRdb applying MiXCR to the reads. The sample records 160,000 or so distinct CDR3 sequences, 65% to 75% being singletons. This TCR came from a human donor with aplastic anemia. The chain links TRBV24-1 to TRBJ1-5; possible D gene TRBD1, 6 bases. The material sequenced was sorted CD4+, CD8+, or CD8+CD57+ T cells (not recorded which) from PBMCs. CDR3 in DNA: TGTGCCACCAGTGATAGGGGGGATAATAGCAATCAGCCCCAGCATTTT. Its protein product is CATSDRGDNSNQPQHF.